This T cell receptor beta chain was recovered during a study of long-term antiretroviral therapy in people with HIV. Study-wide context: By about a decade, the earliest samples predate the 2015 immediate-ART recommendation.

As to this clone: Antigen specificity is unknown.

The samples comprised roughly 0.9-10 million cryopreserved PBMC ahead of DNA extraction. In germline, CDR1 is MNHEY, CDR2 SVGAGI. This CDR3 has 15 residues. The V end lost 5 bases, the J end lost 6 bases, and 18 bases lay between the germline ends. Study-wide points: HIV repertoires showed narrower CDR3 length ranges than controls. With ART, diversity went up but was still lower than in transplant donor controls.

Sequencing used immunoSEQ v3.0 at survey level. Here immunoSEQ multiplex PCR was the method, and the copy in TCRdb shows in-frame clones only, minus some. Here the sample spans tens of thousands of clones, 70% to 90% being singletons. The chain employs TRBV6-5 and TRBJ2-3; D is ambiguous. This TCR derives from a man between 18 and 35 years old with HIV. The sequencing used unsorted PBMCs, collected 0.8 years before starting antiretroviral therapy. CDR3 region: CASSRIPGPFDTQYF. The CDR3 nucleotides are TGTGCCAGCAGTCGAATACCGGGTCCCTTTGATACGCAGTATTTT.